This T cell receptor beta chain was sequenced during a study of cytomegalovirus exposure and HLA in healthy donors. With 60 Vbeta and 13 Jbeta primers, the PCR was carried out. This table comes from immunoSEQ multiplex PCR, and its TCRdb copy is limited to in-frame clones, with some not included. The data show 100,000 to 150,000 clones, with about 80% seen just once and around 3.5% held by the top ten. This clone was seen once. V lost 7 bases and J 0 bases, leaving 10 bases between the germline ends. CDR3 size: 14 residues. The V gene's germline CDR1 is SGHRS and CDR2 YFSETQ. Sequenced input: PBMCs. This sequence was found in a woman in her 40s in good health and CMV-seropositive. The chain links TRBV5-1 to TRBJ2-2; no clear D. This chain's CDR3 is CASANLANTGELFF. CDR3 nucleotide sequence: TGCGCCAGCGCCAACCTAGCGAACACCGGGGAGCTGTTTTTT.